These T cell receptor beta chains were read from a single sample in a study of OX40 agonist ivuxolimab in advanced cancers. TCRdb keeps only in-frame clones here, not all; method: immunoSEQ multiplex PCR. The sample includes around 18,000 clones, 80% to 90% seen only once; the top ten take about 29%. The sequences come from CD4+ or CD8+ T cells sorted from blood, collected in a trial of the OX40 agonist ivuxolimab. The receptors shown here come from an adult with an advanced solid tumor such as melanoma, head and neck, liver or kidney cancer. Both conserved end residues are part of each CDR3.

TRBJ2-3 TRBV10-3 CAISEEAGKGTDTQYF
TRBJ2-1 TRBV4-1 CASNGQGRINEQFF
TRBJ2-3 TRBV19 CASSMRGLAVPTDTQYF
TRBJ2-3 TRBV4-1 CASSQEAGQQRGEYF
TRBJ2-1 TRBV6-4 CASSDSNRAYNEQFF
TRBJ2-1 TRBV13 CASRGLADNEQFF
TRBJ1-5 TRBV6-5 CASSYSGHSNQPQHF
TRBJ2-3 TRBV29-1 CSAIEGEDTQYF
TRBJ1-5 TRBV28 CASSLEQGEEQPQHF
TRBJ2-5 TRBV5-1 CASSMDSQETQYF
TRBJ2-7 TRBV21-1 CASNIGTELYEQYF
TRBJ2-7 TRBV6-5 CASSYSRTAFSYEQYF
TRBJ2-7 TRBV28 CASSLSLAEYHEQYF
TRBJ1-1 TRBV6-1 CAVREGAFF
TRBJ2-1 TRBV4-2 CASSQEEWTLSNEQFF
TRBJ2-7 TRBV27 CASSSGASGLGEQYF
TRBJ2-1 TRBV19 CASSKDGSSYNEQFF
TRBJ2-3 TRBV10-2 CASSDLSGGSTDTQYF
TRBJ2-7 TRBV21-1 CADRDRYYEQYF
TRBJ1-2 TRBV4-3 CASSQVRETLLYGYTF
TRBJ2-3 TRBV28 CAVGRADTQYF